This T cell receptor beta chain emerged from a study of post-analysis software for immune sequencing data. Findings and caveats of the study: Comparison of patients with controls showed about 5 TRBV segments more frequent in patients, TRBV5-6, TRBV5-1 and TRBV20-1 among them. People with multiple sclerosis had a significantly lower normalized Chao1 diversity than controls did.

Unique molecular identifiers were present in the TCR beta cDNA libraries. Yield was roughly 500,000 cDNA molecules from approximately 0.91 to 9.4 million T cells. From the PCR reads, TCRdb called clonotypes with MiXCR, one entry per CDR3 protein. The sample consists of approximately 400,000 distinct CDR3 sequences, 30% to 45% of them appearing once. CDR1 is MNHNS, CDR2 SASEGT, per germline. This CDR3 is built from 10 residues. Trimming shortened V by 8 bases and J by 5 bases, and 4 bases separated the two germline ends. On this clonotype itself: What it binds is not known.

The receptor was isolated from a girl under 18 with multiple sclerosis. Sequenced input: blood. The chain couples TRBV6-1 to TRBJ2-1; D gene unclear. This CDR3 is CASGDNEQFF. CDR3 nucleotide sequence: TGTGCCAGCGGGGACAATGAGCAGTTCTTC.